These 15 T cell receptor beta chains were all obtained from the same sample, sequenced in a study of T-cell memory formation after mild COVID-19. Each CDR3 protein gets one entry after TCRdb re-called the 5' RACE reads with MiXCR. The data contain approximately 250,000 distinct CDR3 sequences, 16% of them singletons. Material: PBMCs or a T cell subset sorted from them (not recorded which). Every receptor here comes from a man aged 18 to 35 who had mild COVID-19 (a few samples of this study predate the infection). Cell type and time point are not known.

The chain combines TRBV5-6 with TRBJ1-1, with a weak D call TRBD1 (6 bases). V lost 1 base to trimming and J lost 9 bases, with 10 bases between them. Germline CDR1 and CDR2: SGHDT and YYEEEE. The CDR3 sequence is 12 residues long. For the CDR3, the DNA is TGTGCCAGCAGCTTGTGGGGGACAAAAGCTTTCTTT. Its translation: CASSLWGTKAFF.

This sequence joins TRBV4-1 and TRBJ1-5; 10 bases match TRBD1. Germline trimming cut 4 bases from V and 6 bases from J; bases unmatched to any gene: 6. The CDR3 extends over 15 amino acids. The germline V gene encodes CDR1 MGHRA and CDR2 YSYEKL. Here the CDR3 reads CASSLGDRGFQPQHF. For the CDR3, the DNA is TGCGCCAGCAGCCTTGGGGACAGGGGTTTTCAGCCCCAGCATTTT.

In this sample, this clonotype turned up a few times. The V and J genes are TRBV12-3 or TRBV12-4 and TRBJ1-2; a weak D match, TRBD1 (5 bases). CDR3 length equals 14 residues. V shed 3 bases and J shed 4 bases, with 12 bases lying between them. CDR3 DNA: TGTGCCAGCAGTTTCCGGGGCGGCTTCTATGGCTACACCTTC. Translated: CASSFRGGFYGYTF.

In this sample, this clonotype turned up many times. The chain couples TRBV5-1 to TRBJ1-1, with D possibly matching TRBD1 (5 bases). Germline CDR1 SGHRS, CDR2 YFSETQ. V shed 1 base and J shed 3 bases, with 19 bases lying between them. The CDR3 runs 17 residues. The CDR3: CASSLRGGGYSDTEAFF. The DNA for the CDR3 is TGCGCCAGCAGCTTGAGGGGAGGTGGGTACAGCGACACTGAAGCTTTCTTT.

A word on this clonotype: The junction shows a germline mismatch at one end, possibly a read error. The genes are TRBV3-1 and TRBJ2-2; the D gene is possibly TRBD2 (7 bases). The germline V gene has CDR1 LGHDT and CDR2 YNNKEL (reference sequence). There are 14 residues in the CDR3. In nucleotides, the CDR3 is TGTGCCAGCAGCCGGGAGGGGGTAGCCGGGGAGCTGATTTTT. It yields the protein CASSREGVAGELIF.

This clonotype showed up just a few times. The chain recombines TRBV7-3 with TRBJ2-3; TRBD2 aligns across 11 bases. The CDR3 sequence is 16 residues long. Germline CDR1 reads SGHTA; CDR2 reads FQGTGA. The V and J ends lost 2 bases and 7 bases, in that order; junction bases with no gene match: 8. CDR3 sequence reads: CASSLELAGARNTQYF. CDR3 coding DNA: TGTGCCAGCAGCTTAGAACTAGCGGGGGCCAGAAATACGCAGTATTTT.

This clonotype was seen only a few times. The chain uses TRBV5-5 and TRBJ2-1; TRBD2 agrees at 12 bases. This CDR3 spans 16 amino acids. Germline V lookup: CDR1 SGHKS, CDR2 YYEKEE (reference sequence). V was clipped by 5 bases and J by 3 bases; unmatched bases: 6. CDR3 nucleotides: TGTGCCAGCAGTTTTACTAGCGGGGGGTACTACAATGAGCAGTTCTTC. This sequence encodes CASSFTSGGYYNEQFF.

V is TRBV4-3 and J is TRBJ2-3; TRBD1 aligns across 7 bases. There are 16 residues in the CDR3. The junction had 5 bases not matched to a gene; V was cut back by 0 bases and J by 2 bases. Looked up from germline, CDR1 is LGHNA and CDR2 is YSLEER. For the CDR3, the DNA is TGCGCCAGCAGCCAAGAGCTGACAGGGTACACAGATACGCAGTATTTT. It translates to CASSQELTGYTDTQYF.

This clonotype showed up just a few times. This chain links TRBV6-5 with TRBJ2-4, with 9 bases aligning to TRBD1. Germline V gene sequence: CDR1 MNHEY, CDR2 SVGAGI. The trim removed 4 bases at V and 8 bases at J, leaving 9 bases unmatched. The CDR3 covers 15 residues. The CDR3 coding sequence is TGTGCCAGCAGTTCCCTACAGGGGGCGTTGGACATTCAGTACTTC. It is translated as CASSSLQGALDIQYF.

This sequence joins TRBV20-1 and TRBJ2-5; the match to TRBD2 covers 8 bases. Looked up from germline, CDR1 is DFQATT and CDR2 is SNEGSKA (reference sequence). The junction had 7 bases not matched to a gene; V was cut back by 3 bases and J by 4 bases. The CDR3 length is 14 residues. The CDR3 DNA follows: TGCAGTGCTAGCCTGAACCGGGGGGGAGAGACCCAGTACTTC. Its protein is CSASLNRGGETQYF.

The rearrangement joins TRBV4-1 to TRBJ2-5; TRBD1 aligns across 7 bases. Germline V gene data show CDR1 as MGHRA and CDR2 as YSYEKL. The CDR3 has 15 amino acids. V shed 3 bases, J shed 5 bases, and the junction held 9 bases outside the gene matches. CDR3 DNA: TGCGCCAGCAGCCAGTCCACAGGGGTGGTGGAGACCCAGTACTTC. This encodes CASSQSTGVVETQYF.

This chain connects TRBV7-9 to TRBJ2-5; maybe TRBD1 (5 bases). Trimming shortened V by 2 bases and J by 2 bases, and 18 bases separated the two germline ends. Looked up from germline, CDR1 is SEHNR and CDR2 is FQNEAQ (reference sequence). The CDR3 sequence is 17 residues long. The CDR3 reads CASSLLEAGHQQETQYF. CDR3 DNA sequence: TGTGCCAGCAGCTTACTCGAGGCAGGACATCAACAAGAGACCCAGTACTTC.

This sequence joins TRBV12-3 or TRBV12-4 and TRBJ1-1; the match to TRBD1 covers 11 bases. Germline trimming cut 5 bases from V and 4 bases from J; bases unmatched to any gene: 6. The CDR3 spans 15 residues. For the CDR3, the DNA is TGTGCCAGCAGTGAGGGACAGGGGGGGAGCACTGAAGCTTTCTTT. It yields the protein CASSEGQGGSTEAFF.

This chain connects TRBV4-1 to TRBJ1-5; a weak D match, TRBD1 (5 bases). There are 15 residues in the CDR3. CDR1 and CDR2 from the germline V gene are MGHRA and YSYEKL. Trimming stripped 1 base from V and 3 bases from J, with 10 bases between. Written as DNA, the CDR3 is TGCGCCAGCAGCCAAGTGACGGGGCTCAATCAGCCCCAGCATTTT. Translation: CASSQVTGLNQPQHF.

The chain links TRBV6-5 to TRBJ1-2; no definite D call. Germline loops: CDR1 MNHEY, CDR2 SVGAGI. V was trimmed by 0 bases and J by 5 bases, leaving 13 bases between them. The CDR3 runs to 15 residues. The CDR3 region is CASSYSSHLLYGYTF. CDR3 nucleotides: TGTGCCAGCAGTTACTCGAGTCATCTGCTTTATGGCTACACCTTC.